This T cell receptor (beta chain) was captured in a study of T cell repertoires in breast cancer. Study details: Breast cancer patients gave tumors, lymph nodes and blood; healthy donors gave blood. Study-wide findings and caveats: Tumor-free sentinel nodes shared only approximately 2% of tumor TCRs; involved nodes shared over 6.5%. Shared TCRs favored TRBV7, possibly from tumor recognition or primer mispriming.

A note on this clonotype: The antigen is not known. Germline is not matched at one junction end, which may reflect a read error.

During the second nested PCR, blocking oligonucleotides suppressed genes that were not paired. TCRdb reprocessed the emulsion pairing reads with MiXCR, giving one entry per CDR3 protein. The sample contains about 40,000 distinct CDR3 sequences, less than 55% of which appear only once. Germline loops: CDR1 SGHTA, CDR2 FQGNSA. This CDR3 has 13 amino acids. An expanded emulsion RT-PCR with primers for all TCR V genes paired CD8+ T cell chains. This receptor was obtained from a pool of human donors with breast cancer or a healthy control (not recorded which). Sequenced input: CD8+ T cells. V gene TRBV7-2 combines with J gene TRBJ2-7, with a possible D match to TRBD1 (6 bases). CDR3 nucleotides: TGTGCCAGCGGCTTAGGGAGAGGGGGCGAGCAGTACTTC. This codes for CASGLGRGGEQYF.